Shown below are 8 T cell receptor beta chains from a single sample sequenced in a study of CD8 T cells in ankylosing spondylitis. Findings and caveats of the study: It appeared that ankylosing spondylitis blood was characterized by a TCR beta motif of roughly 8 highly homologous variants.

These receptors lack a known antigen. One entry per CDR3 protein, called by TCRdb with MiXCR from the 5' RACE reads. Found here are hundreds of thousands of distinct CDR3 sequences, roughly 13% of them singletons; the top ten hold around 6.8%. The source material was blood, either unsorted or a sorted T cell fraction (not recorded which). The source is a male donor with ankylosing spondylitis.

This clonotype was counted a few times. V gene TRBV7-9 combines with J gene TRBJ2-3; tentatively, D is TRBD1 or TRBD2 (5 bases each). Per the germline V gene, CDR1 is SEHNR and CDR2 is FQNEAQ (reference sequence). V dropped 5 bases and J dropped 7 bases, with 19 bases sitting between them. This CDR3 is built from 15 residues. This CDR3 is CASSPRDLQGYTQYF. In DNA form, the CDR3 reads TGTGCCAGCAGCCCCCGGGACCTCCAAGGGTATACGCAGTATTTT.

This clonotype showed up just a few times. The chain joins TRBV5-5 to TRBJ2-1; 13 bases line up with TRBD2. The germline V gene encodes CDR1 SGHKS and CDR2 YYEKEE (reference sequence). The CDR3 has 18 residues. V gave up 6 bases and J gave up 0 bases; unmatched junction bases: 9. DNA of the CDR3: TGTGCCAGCATCAGGACTAGCGGGAGCCTGAGCTCCTACAATGAGCAGTTCTTC. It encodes CASIRTSGSLSSYNEQFF.

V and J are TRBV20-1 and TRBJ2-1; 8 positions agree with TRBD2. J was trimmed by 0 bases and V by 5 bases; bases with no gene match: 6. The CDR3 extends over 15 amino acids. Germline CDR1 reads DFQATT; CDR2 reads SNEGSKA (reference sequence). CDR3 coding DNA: TGCAGTGCTGGAAGAGCGGGGGACTCCTACAATGAGCAGTTCTTC. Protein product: CSAGRAGDSYNEQFF.

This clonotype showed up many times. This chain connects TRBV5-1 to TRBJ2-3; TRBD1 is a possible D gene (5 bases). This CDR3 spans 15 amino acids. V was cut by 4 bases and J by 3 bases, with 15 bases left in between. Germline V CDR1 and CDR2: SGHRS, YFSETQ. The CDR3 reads CASSPGSSPTDTQYF. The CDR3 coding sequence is TGCGCCAGCAGCCCAGGGTCATCACCGACAGATACGCAGTATTTT. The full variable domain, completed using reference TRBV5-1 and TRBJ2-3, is KAGVTQTPRYLIKTRGQQVTLSCSPISGHRSVSWYQQTPGQGLQFLFEYFSETQRNKGNFPGRFSGRQFSNSRSEMNVSTLELGDSALYLCASSPGSSPTDTQYFGPGTRLTVL.

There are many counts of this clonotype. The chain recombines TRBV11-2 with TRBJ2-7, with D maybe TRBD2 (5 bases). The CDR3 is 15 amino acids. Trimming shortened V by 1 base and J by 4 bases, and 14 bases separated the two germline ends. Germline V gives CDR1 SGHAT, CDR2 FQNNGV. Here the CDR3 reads CASSLAVASLYEQYF. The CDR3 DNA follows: TGTGCCAGCAGCTTAGCGGTCGCTAGCCTATACGAGCAGTACTTC.

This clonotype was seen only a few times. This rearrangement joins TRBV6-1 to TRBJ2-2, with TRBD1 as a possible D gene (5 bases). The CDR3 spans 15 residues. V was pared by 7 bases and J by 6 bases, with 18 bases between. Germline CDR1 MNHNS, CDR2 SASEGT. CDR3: CASTQSRAEAGELFF. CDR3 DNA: TGTGCCAGCACCCAAAGCAGGGCGGAAGCCGGGGAGCTGTTTTTT.

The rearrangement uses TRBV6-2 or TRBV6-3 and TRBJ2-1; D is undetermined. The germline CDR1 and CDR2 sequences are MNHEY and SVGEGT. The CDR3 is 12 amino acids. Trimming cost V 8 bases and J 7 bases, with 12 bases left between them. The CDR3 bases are TGTGCCAGCGCCCATTGGGGTAATGAGCAGTTCTTC. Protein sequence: CASAHWGNEQFF.

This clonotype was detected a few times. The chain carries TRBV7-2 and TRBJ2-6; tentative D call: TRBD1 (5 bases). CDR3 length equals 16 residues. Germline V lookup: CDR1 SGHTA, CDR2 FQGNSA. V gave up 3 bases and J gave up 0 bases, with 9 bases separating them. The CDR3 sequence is CASSFSTGSGANVLTF. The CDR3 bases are TGTGCCAGCAGCTTCTCAACAGGCTCTGGGGCCAACGTCCTGACTTTC. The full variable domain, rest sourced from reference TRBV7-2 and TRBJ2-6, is GAGVSQSPSNKVTEKGKDVELRCDPISGHTALYWYRQSLGQGLEFLIYFQGNSAPDKSGLPSDRFSAERTGGSVSTLTIQRTQQEDSAVYLCASSFSTGSGANVLTFGAGSRLTVL.